The T cell receptor beta chain under discussion was sequenced for a study of CD8 T cells in ankylosing spondylitis. With molecular barcodes, quantitative 5'-RACE was used to make the TCR beta libraries. TCRdb recomputed calls from the 5' RACE reads with MiXCR, one row per CDR3 protein. The top ten clones hold roughly 1% of a sample with 350,000 to 550,000 distinct CDR3 sequences, 26% of them seen once. The CDR3 totals 17 residues. Germline CDR1 KGHDR, CDR2 SFDVKD. J was trimmed by 2 bases and V by 7 bases; bases with no gene match: 12. Concerning this clonotype: Its specificity is not known.

General study results and limits: Matched ankylosing spondylitis synovial fluid reportedly contained a significantly enriched population of disease-linked clones. Several highly homologous variants made up a TCR beta motif that seemed to typify ankylosing spondylitis blood. The authors found the disease-linked clones to be CD8+ and relatively rare in peripheral blood.

This sequence joins TRBV24-1 and TRBJ2-2, with 7 positions matching TRBD1. Sequences were obtained from blood, either unsorted or a sorted T cell fraction (not recorded which). This TCR was sampled from a male donor with ankylosing spondylitis. CDR3 coding DNA: TGTGCCACCAGGAACCTGGTCGGACAGGTCAACACCGGGGAGCTGTTTTTT. It yields the protein CATRNLVGQVNTGELFF.